One sample yielded the 29 T cell receptor beta chains listed below, sequenced in a study of neurological immune-mediated disorders. MiXCR, run by TCRdb on the 5' RACE reads, gives a single entry per CDR3 protein. Among 50,000 or so distinct CDR3 sequences listed, 9.5% to 12% were seen once. Material for sequencing was PBMCs. Source of these receptors: a man aged 60 to 69 in good health.

This clonotype is termed medium-sized. The rearrangement uses TRBV5-1 and TRBJ1-6; D may be TRBD1 (5 bases). V dropped 4 bases and J dropped 10 bases, with 15 bases sitting between them. CDR3 length equals 14 residues. The germline V gene encodes CDR1 SGHRS and CDR2 YFSETQ. The CDR3 loop is CASSRDRQGSPLHF. CDR3 DNA sequence: TGCGCCAGCAGCCGGGACCGGCAGGGATCACCCCTCCACTTT.

In its sample, this clonotype was seen many times. This chain links TRBV29-1 with TRBJ2-5, with 8 bases fitting TRBD1. Germline CDR1 is SQVTM and CDR2 is ANQGSEA. V lost 6 bases, J lost 1 base, and 4 bases stayed unmatched. This CDR3 spans 13 amino acids. DNA for the CDR3: TGCAGCGTACGAGACAGGGGCCAAGAGACCCAGTACTTC. The encoded protein is CSVRDRGQETQYF.

This clonotype came up many times. This chain links TRBV6-6 with TRBJ2-1, with D hard to call. V dropped 6 bases and J dropped 6 bases, with 9 bases sitting between them. Germline loops: CDR1 MNHNY, CDR2 SVGAGI (reference sequence). This CDR3 is built from 12 residues. Here the CDR3 reads CASSPVPNEQFF. CDR3 in DNA: TGTGCCAGCAGCCCTGTCCCCAATGAGCAGTTCTTC.

This clonotype was seen many times. The rearrangement uses TRBV4-3 and TRBJ2-3, with D hard to call. The CDR3 is 14 residues long. Trimming took 0 bases from V and 7 from J, leaving 11 bases between them. Germline assignment: CDR1 LGHNA and CDR2 YSLEER. CDR3 sequence: CASSQEQASNTQYF. The CDR3 nucleotides are TGCGCCAGCAGCCAAGAGCAGGCGTCGAATACGCAGTATTTT.

In this sample, this clonotype turned up many times. The CDR3 DNA is TGTGCCAGCAGCGTAGGACCCAGCGGGGGGAACACCGGGGAGCTGTTTTTT. This gives the protein CASSVGPSGGNTGELFF. The V call is TRBV9, the J call TRBJ2-2; 8 nucleotides agree with TRBD2. The germline V gene encodes CDR1 SGDLS and CDR2 YYNGEE. The CDR3 has 17 amino acids. The V segment lost 0 bases and the J segment 1 base; nucleotides outside the gene matches: 5.

At least ten counts were recorded for this clonotype. The chain is built from TRBV4-3 and TRBJ1-6, with 7 positions matching TRBD1. Trimming took 0 bases from V and 5 from J; bases not matched to a gene: 7. Germline loops: CDR1 LGHNA, CDR2 YSLEER. This CDR3 is 17 amino acids long. The CDR3 DNA reads TGCGCCAGCAGCCAAGATCGGGCCAGGGGGAATAATTCACCCCTCCACTTT. As protein: CASSQDRARGNNSPLHF.

This clonotype was seen ten or more times. The chain carries TRBV20-1 and TRBJ2-5, with 12 bases fitting TRBD2. This CDR3 has 15 residues. V lost 6 bases, J lost 1 base, and 6 bases stayed unmatched. Germline CDR1 and CDR2: DFQATT and SNEGSKA (reference sequence). In DNA form, the CDR3 reads TGCAGTGCCCTCCTACTAGCGGGGGGCCAAGAGACCCAGTACTTC. The encoded protein is CSALLLAGGQETQYF.

This clonotype came up many times. This rearrangement joins TRBV5-1 to TRBJ1-6, with D perhaps TRBD1 (6 bases). Germline-derived CDR1 and CDR2 are SGHRS and YFSETQ. The ends were cut back, 3 bases at V and 9 bases at J, with 13 bases in the middle. The CDR3 runs 14 residues. CDR3 sequence: CASSSGQYSSPLHF. CDR3 bases: TGCGCCAGCAGCTCCGGACAGTACTCTTCACCCCTCCACTTT.

The rearrangement uses TRBV5-5 and TRBJ2-1; 7 bases fit TRBD2. The V gene's germline CDR1 is SGHKS and CDR2 YYEKEE (reference sequence). The CDR3 runs 15 residues. The junction had 9 bases not matched to a gene; V was cut back by 1 base and J by 8 bases. This chain's CDR3 is CASSLRQGAGDEQFF. The CDR3 coding sequence is TGTGCCAGCAGCTTGAGGCAGGGCGCGGGGGATGAGCAGTTCTTC. Based on the CDR3 plus reference TRBV5-5 and TRBJ2-1, the full variable domain is DAGVTQSPTHLIKTRGQQVTLRCSPISGHKSVSWYQQVLGQGPQFIFQYYEKEERGRGNFPDRFSARQFPNYSSELNVNALLLGDSALYLCASSLRQGAGDEQFFGPGTRLTVL.

This clonotype came up many times. The genes are TRBV14 and TRBJ2-2; no firm D call. The CDR3 is made up of 14 amino acids. Per germline, CDR1 SGHDN and CDR2 FVKESK. Trimming removed 4 bases from V and 5 bases from J, with 11 bases in between. The CDR3 spells CASSPLSGTGELFF. The DNA for the CDR3 is TGTGCCAGCAGCCCCCTAAGTGGGACCGGGGAGCTGTTTTTT.

The sample holds many counts of this clonotype. The chain carries TRBV15 and TRBJ1-6; D is uncertain. V gave up 8 bases and J gave up 0 bases, with 5 bases separating them. Per the germline V gene, CDR1 is LNHNV and CDR2 is YYDKDF (reference sequence). This CDR3 is built from 13 residues. The CDR3 loop is CATEGSYNSPLHF. The CDR3 nucleotides read TGTGCCACCGAGGGCTCCTATAATTCACCCCTCCACTTT.

This clonotype was found many times. The CDR3 loop reads CASSLDGRGSTNEKLFF. The CDR3, as DNA: TGTGCCAGCAGCTTAGACGGAAGGGGGTCAACTAATGAAAAACTGTTTTTT. The chain links TRBV7-2 to TRBJ1-4; tentatively, D is TRBD1 (6 bases). Trimming shortened V by 1 base and J by 0 bases, and 12 bases separated the two germline ends. This CDR3 has 17 residues. Germline loops: CDR1 SGHTA, CDR2 FQGNSA.

This clonotype has at least ten counts. The J gene is TRBJ2-5, the V gene TRBV3-1; D unclear. CDR1 is LGHDT, CDR2 YNNKEL, per germline (reference sequence). This CDR3 is 14 amino acids long. Trimming stripped 4 bases from V and 10 bases from J, with 19 bases between. In DNA form, the CDR3 reads TGTGCCAGCAGCCCGAGACCATCAAATGGTGACCAGTACTTC. Its translation: CASSPRPSNGDQYF.

The sample holds many counts of this clonotype. The V gene is TRBV7-2, the J gene TRBJ1-5, with D possibly TRBD1 on 5 matching bases. The CDR3 has 14 amino acids. CDR1 and CDR2 (germline): SGHTA, FQGNSA. The V end was cut by 1 base, the J end by 7 bases, with 11 bases between. The CDR3 bases are TGTGCCAGCAGCTTAGTGGGGCCCGGGCAGCCCCAGCATTTT. Its translation is CASSLVGPGQPQHF. The variable domain in full, with the rest retrieved from reference TRBV7-2 and TRBJ1-5, is GAGVSQSPSNKVTEKGKDVELRCDPISGHTALYWYRQSLGQGLEFLIYFQGNSAPDKSGLPSDRFSAERTGGSVSTLTIQRTQQEDSAVYLCASSLVGPGQPQHFGDGTRLSIL.

This clonotype appeared a few times. The chain combines TRBV18 with TRBJ1-2; 9 bases line up with TRBD1. This CDR3 region has 15 residues. V shed 3 bases and J 0 bases; nucleotides not matched to a gene: 2. The germline V gene encodes CDR1 KGHSH and CDR2 LQKENI. CDR3 protein: CASSPDRGSNYGYTF. Written as DNA, the CDR3 is TGTGCCAGCTCACCGGACAGGGGATCTAACTATGGCTACACCTTC.

This clonotype was observed many times. The rearrangement uses TRBV12-3 or TRBV12-4 and TRBJ2-1, with TRBD2 matching over 11 bases. This CDR3 has 19 amino acids. V shed 3 bases, J shed 5 bases, and the junction held 15 bases outside the gene matches. This CDR3 is CASSLGPRRLAGGNNEQFF. CDR3 DNA: TGTGCCAGCAGTTTGGGCCCCCGGAGGCTAGCGGGGGGTAACAATGAGCAGTTCTTC.

The chain employs TRBV5-1 and TRBJ1-5; 8 bases align to TRBD1. This CDR3 has 14 amino acids. Germline V gene sequence: CDR1 SGHRS, CDR2 YFSETQ. The ends lost 2 bases at V and 6 bases at J; junction bases unmatched: 4. The CDR3 here is CASSFGQGSQPQHF. The CDR3 coding sequence is TGCGCCAGCAGCTTTGGACAGGGTAGTCAGCCCCAGCATTTT.

V gene TRBV28 combines with J gene TRBJ2-5; 7 bases align to TRBD2. Germline assignment: CDR1 MDHEN and CDR2 SYDVKM. J gave up 7 bases and V 6 bases, and 8 bases lay outside the gene matches. This CDR3 has 13 residues. This chain's CDR3 is CASRSGLVSTQYF. In nucleotides, the CDR3 is TGTGCCAGCAGGTCTGGACTAGTTTCGACCCAGTACTTC. Complete variable domain (other parts from reference TRBV28 and TRBJ2-5): DVKVTQSSRYLVKRTGEKVFLECVQDMDHENMFWYRQDPGLGLRLIYFSYDVKMKEKGDIPEGYSVSREKKERFSLILESASTNQTSMYLCASRSGLVSTQYFGPGTRLLVL.

Concerning this clonotype itself: At one boundary the junction diverges from the germline segment, which might be a read error. The chain carries TRBV12-3 or TRBV12-4 and TRBJ1-1; 11 positions match TRBD1. CDR3 length equals 14 residues. The DNA of the CDR3 is TGTGCCAGCCGGACAGGGGGCCTCAACACTGAAGATTTCTTT. It translates to CASRTGGLNTEDFF.

The sample holds many counts of this clonotype. The chain recombines TRBV3-1 with TRBJ1-1; a possible D gene is TRBD1 (6 bases). V gave up 3 bases and J gave up 3 bases, with 11 bases separating them. The CDR3 spans 14 residues. The germline V gene has CDR1 LGHDT and CDR2 YNNKEL (reference sequence). The CDR3 spells CASSHRGRHTEAFF. DNA for the CDR3: TGTGCCAGCAGCCACAGGGGCCGGCACACTGAAGCTTTCTTT.

This clonotype was seen repeatedly, ten times or more. V is TRBV6-2 or TRBV6-3 and J is TRBJ2-1, with a possible D match to TRBD1 (5 bases). Trimming left V 6 bases short and J 12 bases short, with 21 bases between. The CDR3 has 14 amino acids. Germline values: CDR1 MNHEY, CDR2 SVGEGT. The CDR3 region is CASRESGMVPRQFF. Written as DNA, the CDR3 is TGTGCCAGCAGGGAATCAGGGATGGTCCCGAGGCAGTTCTTC.

This clonotype has more than one count but fewer than ten. The chain uses TRBV2 and TRBJ1-2; D is possibly TRBD1 (5 bases). The V and J ends lost 5 bases and 1 base respectively, with 8 bases between them. The CDR3 runs to 13 residues. CDR1 is SNHLY, CDR2 FYNNEI, per germline. Here the CDR3 reads CASSSGGNYGYTF. The CDR3 coding sequence is TGTGCCAGCAGTTCGGGGGGTAACTATGGCTACACCTTC.

Many counts were recorded for this clonotype. V usage is TRBV5-1 and J usage is TRBJ2-3; D is possibly TRBD1 or TRBD2 (5 bases each). Germline CDR1 and CDR2: SGHRS and YFSETQ. V gave up 4 bases and J gave up 0 bases, with 6 bases separating them. The CDR3 totals 13 residues. The CDR3 DNA sequence: TGCGCCAGCAGCGGGGGAAGCACAGATACGCAGTATTTT. This codes for CASSGGSTDTQYF.

In this sample, this clonotype turned up many times. The V and J genes are TRBV7-2 and TRBJ2-3; D remains unclear. The length of the CDR3 is 11 residues. V lost 2 bases to trimming and J lost 11 bases, with 8 bases between them. The germline V gene has CDR1 SGHTA and CDR2 FQGNSA. The CDR3 loop is CASSLTGGQYF. Here the CDR3 DNA reads TGTGCCAGCAGCTTAACCGGTGGGCAGTATTTT.

This clonotype was picked up many times. The rearrangement uses TRBV7-2 and TRBJ2-7, with unresolved D. V was clipped by 3 bases and J by 3 bases, with 9 bases between them. This CDR3 comprises 13 residues. CDR1 is SGHTA, CDR2 FQGNSA, per germline. The CDR3 loop reads CASSFDRGYEQYF. DNA for the CDR3: TGTGCCAGCAGCTTTGACCGCGGCTACGAGCAGTACTTC.

This clonotype was detected ten times or more. The chain recombines TRBV6-5 with TRBJ1-1, with D unclear. Germline assignment: CDR1 MNHEY and CDR2 SVGAGI. The ends were cut back, 7 bases at V and 1 base at J, with 13 bases in the middle. CDR3 length: 14 residues. The CDR3 is CASNQRQTNTEAFF. Written as DNA, the CDR3 is TGTGCCAGCAACCAACGCCAGACGAACACTGAAGCTTTCTTT.

This clonotype was detected ten times or more. The chain joins TRBV5-1 to TRBJ2-5, with 9 positions matching TRBD2. Germline CDR1 reads SGHRS; CDR2 reads YFSETQ. J gave up 3 bases and V 3 bases, and 21 bases lay outside the gene matches. CDR3 length: 20 residues. DNA for the CDR3: TGCGCCAGCAGCTCGATAGGATCGGGGTCCGGGCTAGCGGGGAAAGAGACCCAGTACTTC. It yields the protein CASSSIGSGSGLAGKETQYF.

There are many counts of this clonotype. The chain has TRBV27 and TRBJ1-6; 10 bases agree with TRBD1. Germline CDR1 reads MNHEY; CDR2 reads SMNVEV (reference sequence). The CDR3 loop spans 15 amino acids. J gave up 5 bases and V 5 bases, and 3 bases lay outside the gene matches. The CDR3 coding sequence is TGTGCCAGCAGTAGGGGGACAGGGGATAATTCACCCCTCCACTTT. Its protein is CASSRGTGDNSPLHF.

The gene calls are TRBV29-1 and TRBJ2-1, with D hard to call. Germline V gene sequence: CDR1 SQVTM, CDR2 ANQGSEA. The V and J ends lost 7 bases and 4 bases respectively, with 29 bases between them. The CDR3 consists of 18 residues. CDR3 loop: CSGATRAIIYSRYNEQFF. The CDR3 DNA reads as TGCAGCGGGGCGACAAGAGCCATTATTTACTCAAGGTACAATGAGCAGTTCTTC.